The rows below give T cell receptor beta chains drawn from one sample of a study of chemoradiotherapy in HPV16-positive cancers. The table came from immunoSEQ multiplex PCR; TCRdb's copy has only in-frame clones and leaves some out. The top ten hold more than 8.5% of the sample, which has about 1,100 clones, approximately 85% seen once. The specimen was tumor tissue, collected from a patient who underwent chemoradiotherapy. These receptor sequences come from a human donor with HPV-associated anogenital cancer. Each CDR3 is given with its conserved first and last residue. Part of the rows lack a size; the others show once, few, many or a class for expanded clones.

v_gene	j_gene	abundance	CDR3aa
TRBV14	TRBJ2-3	.	CASSQTLAGGPDTQYF
TRBV2	TRBJ2-6	once	CASSERETGANVLTF
TRBV14	TRBJ2-6	.	CASSPRAGGISGANVLTF
TRBV5-1	TRBJ1-2	.	CASGLQGARGSGYTF
TRBV19	TRBJ2-2	.	CASSIGRGRWTGELFF
TRBV6-5	TRBJ1-2	.	CASTDVGVNYGYTF
TRBV29-1	TRBJ2-3	.	CSVVSPTSGTTDTQYF
TRBV7-6	TRBJ2-1	few	CASSLLSSSEQFF
TRBV10-3	TRBJ1-5	.	CAISESPRRPQHF
TRBV6-1	TRBJ1-1	.	CASSIGTGLTAFF
TRBV12-1	TRBJ2-1	.	CASSSPTGLGYHNEQFF
TRBV18	TRBJ1-5	once	CASSPTGGNQPQHF
TRBV10-1	TRBJ2-5	.	CARPGQGRETQYF
TRBV7-2	TRBJ1-4	.	CASSPQIQEGEKLFF
TRBV5-1	TRBJ1-5	.	CASSLGYSGNQPQHF
TRBV4-3	TRBJ2-3	.	CASSQEGWDTQYF
TRBV19	TRBJ2-5	.	CASSFGAGGGQYF
TRBV7-9	TRBJ2-1	.	CASSFVRGGYNEQFF
TRBV28	TRBJ1-5	.	CASSLVGGNQPQHF
TRBV6-5	TRBJ2-7	.	CASSHRLSYEQYF
TRBV6-6	TRBJ1-4	.	CASRQGQGSVEKLFF
TRBV4-3	TRBJ2-7	once	CASSQELDSYEQYF
TRBV15	TRBJ2-5	.	CATSRVRTGVQGTQYF
TRBV10-2	TRBJ2-7	.	CASSDNPTGGCEQYF
TRBV5-4	TRBJ2-7	.	CASSSTSGGYEQYF
TRBV7-9	.	.	CASSLWSAYEQYF
TRBV7-8	TRBJ2-3	.	CASSLDTAGPVDTQYF
TRBV5-3	TRBJ2-3	once	CARSLSGWSSGPRDTQYF
TRBV25-1	TRBJ1-4	.	CASSLEGARVEKLFF
TRBV7-6	TRBJ2-7	few	CASSATVSSYEQYF
TRBV7-7	TRBJ2-2	.	CASSSGGTGELFF
TRBV7-2	TRBJ1-1	.	CASSPSQGRDTEAFF
TRBV30	TRBJ2-3	.	CAWTLRQADTQYF
TRBV27	TRBJ1-4	.	CASSFQGMREKLFF
TRBV4-3	TRBJ1-4	.	CASSPRQGGKLFF
TRBV18	TRBJ2-3	.	CASSPAGVVDTQYF
TRBV27	TRBJ2-1	.	CASRLQQAAFNEQFF
TRBV6-5	TRBJ1-2	.	CASGGTGDYYGYTF
TRBV27	TRBJ2-1	.	CASRTGQSSYNEQFF
TRBV7-9	TRBJ2-7	.	CASSLRGGIYEQYF
TRBV5-8	TRBJ2-5	once	CAGSRGQVETQYF
TRBV27	TRBJ2-7	.	CASSFSDEQYF
TRBV10-3	TRBJ1-3	.	CAISESGEGRVRALGNTIYF
TRBV4-3	TRBJ1-1	.	CASSQDNGQGRKAFF
TRBV18	TRBJ2-3	.	CASSPLRDGDTQYF
TRBV7-2	TRBJ2-1	.	CASSLVGSGPYNEQFF
TRBV11-2	TRBJ2-5	.	CASSLQTGSGETQYF
TRBV9	TRBJ1-1	.	CASSVLGGRRAFF
TRBV25-1	TRBJ2-7	once	CASSFQDEQYF
TRBV19	TRBJ1-6	.	CASSKIQNSYNSPLHF
TRBV6-1	TRBJ2-7	few	CASSNDPSSSYEQYF
TRBV28	TRBJ1-4	.	CASSLYGSTNEKLFF
TRBV6-5	TRBJ1-2	once	CASSYSGRANYGYTF